This T cell receptor (beta chain) was documented in a study of T cell responses to AZD1222 COVID-19 vaccine. Study-wide points: Baseline seropositives among AZD1222 recipients totaled only six.

Trimming removed 8 bases from V and 8 bases from J, with 12 bases in between. CDR3 length: 11 residues. For this clone: Its antigen is currently unknown.

This table comes from immunoSEQ multiplex PCR, and its TCRdb copy is limited to in-frame clones, with some not included. The sample holds approximately 200,000 clones; roughly nine tenths are singletons and the top ten take roughly 3.5%. Samples with a second dose at about 4 or about 12 weeks were pooled together. The origin of this receptor is an adult who received the AZD1222 COVID-19 vaccine. The material was peripheral blood, obtained 28 days after the second AZD1222 dose. This chain joins TRBV12-3 or TRBV12-4 and TRBJ1-2, with D possibly TRBD1 on 6 matching bases. This CDR3 reads CASGRGGGYTF. The CDR3 region has the DNA TGTGCCAGCGGCAGGGGAGGCGGCTACACCTTC.